The 24 T cell receptor beta chains reported below all come from one sample, sequenced in a study of T cells in tuberculosis. Here immunoSEQ multiplex PCR was the method, and the copy in TCRdb shows in-frame clones only, minus some. The profile covers about 23,000 clones, with roughly 96% appearing a single time and just under 9.5% taken by the ten largest. Material for sequencing was PBMCs. These receptors were taken from a donor aged 10 to 29 with latent tuberculosis or without tuberculosis infection.

The V gene is TRBV9, the J gene TRBJ2-5, with TRBD2 as a possible D gene (6 bases). Germline V lookup: CDR1 SGDLS, CDR2 YYNGEE. V gave up 0 bases and J gave up 3 bases, with 9 bases separating them. The length of the CDR3 is 14 residues. The CDR3 is CASSVDSGEETQYF. CDR3 DNA sequence: TGTGCCAGCAGCGTAGATTCGGGGGAAGAGACCCAGTACTTC. Full variable domain (missing parts from reference TRBV9 and TRBJ2-5): DSGVTQTPKHLITATGQRVTLRCSPRSGDLSVYWYQQSLDQGLQFLIQYYNGEERAKGNILERFSAQQFPDLHSELNLSSLELGDSALYFCASSVDSGEETQYFGPGTRLLVL.

The chain uses TRBV4-1 and TRBJ2-3; 7 bases are a match to TRBD2. Germline V gene data show CDR1 as MGHRA and CDR2 as YSYEKL. Trimming at V came to 0 bases and at J to 2 bases, leaving 8 bases not matched to a gene. This CDR3 has 17 residues. CDR3 amino acids: CASSQDRSGVFTDTQYF. As DNA, the CDR3 is TGCGCCAGCAGCCAAGATCGGAGCGGGGTATTCACAGATACGCAGTATTTT.

The chain employs TRBV5-6 and TRBJ1-3; 8 positions agree with TRBD1. The CDR3 has 18 residues. Looked up from germline, CDR1 is SGHDT and CDR2 is YYEEEE. V lost 4 bases and J lost 0; bases outside the gene matches: 12. CDR3 DNA: TGTGCCAGCAGCCGTACTGGGGCAGGGGGCTACTCTGGAAACACCATATATTTT. Amino acid sequence: CASSRTGAGGYSGNTIYF. Combining the CDR3 with reference TRBV5-6 and TRBJ1-3 gives the whole variable domain DAGVTQSPTHLIKTRGQQVTLRCSPKSGHDTVSWYQQALGQGPQFIFQYYEEEERQRGNFPDRFSGHQFPNYSSELNVNALLLGDSALYLCASSRTGAGGYSGNTIYFGEGSWLTVV.

The genes are TRBV4-1 and TRBJ1-5; a weak D match, TRBD1 (6 bases). The germline V and J ends were trimmed by 1 base and 12 bases, with 19 bases remaining between them. Germline V lookup: CDR1 MGHRA, CDR2 YSYEKL. The CDR3 consists of 15 residues. The CDR3 DNA reads as TGCGCCAGCAGCCAAGCGTGGCAGGGGATCAGTTTCCAGCATTTT. Translation gives CASSQAWQGISFQHF.

This clone is a singleton in its sample. This sequence joins TRBV7-2 and TRBJ2-1; possible D gene TRBD2, 7 bases. CDR3 size: 14 residues. Germline assignment: CDR1 SGHTA and CDR2 FQGNSA. The ends were cut back, 7 bases at V and 8 bases at J, with 18 bases in the middle. The CDR3 DNA follows: TGTGCCAGCAACCCCGGCGGGGGCGGAGATGAGCAGTTCTTC. It specifies CASNPGGGGDEQFF.

The gene calls are TRBV4-1 and TRBJ2-7; 10 nucleotides match TRBD1. CDR3 length equals 16 residues. The V segment lost 0 bases and the J segment 5 bases; nucleotides outside the gene matches: 7. Germline V gene sequence: CDR1 MGHRA, CDR2 YSYEKL. CDR3 nucleotide sequence: TGCGCCAGCAGCCAAGACCCGACAGGGGGCAGGGACGAGCAGTACTTC. It specifies CASSQDPTGGRDEQYF.

The rearrangement links TRBV6-1 to TRBJ2-5; a weak D match, TRBD2 (5 bases). The CDR3 is 14 residues long. V lost 6 bases to trimming and J lost 1 base, with 12 bases between them. Germline V gene lookup returns CDR1 MNHNS and CDR2 SASEGT. The CDR3 bases are TGTGCCAGCAGCGGAAGAGCGGCCCAAGAGACCCAGTACTTC. Amino acid sequence: CASSGRAAQETQYF.

The V call is TRBV5-6, the J call TRBJ2-2; the match to TRBD1 covers 11 bases. In germline, CDR1 is SGHDT, CDR2 YYEEEE. J lost 7 bases, V lost 6 bases, and 8 bases had no gene match. The CDR3 contains 15 residues. This chain's CDR3 is CASTGQGVWYGELFF. The CDR3 nucleotides are TGTGCCAGCACGGGACAGGGGGTATGGTACGGGGAGCTGTTTTTT. The full variable domain, its missing parts supplied by reference TRBV5-6 and TRBJ2-2, is DAGVTQSPTHLIKTRGQQVTLRCSPKSGHDTVSWYQQALGQGPQFIFQYYEEEERQRGNFPDRFSGHQFPNYSSELNVNALLLGDSALYLCASTGQGVWYGELFFGEGSRLTVL.

The J gene is TRBJ2-7, the V gene TRBV21-1; TRBD1, the D gene given by the table, was not confirmed from the DNA. TRBV21-1 counts as a pseudogene. The CDR3 length is 14 residues. The CDR3 is CASSSGDRGSEQYV. CDR3 nucleotides: TGTGCCAGCAGCAGCGGGGACAGGGGCTCCGAGCAGTACGTC.

The rearrangement joins TRBV19 to TRBJ2-5, with 11 bases lining up with TRBD2. The CDR3 runs 18 residues. V lost 5 bases, J lost 1 base, and 12 bases stayed unmatched. The germline V gene has CDR1 LNHDA and CDR2 SQIVND (reference sequence). The CDR3 bases are TGTGCCAGTAGTCGACCCCCTAGCGGGGGGTTGGGCCAAGAGACCCAGTACTTC. Its translation: CASSRPPSGGLGQETQYF.

This clone was seen just once. The chain is built from TRBV25-1 and TRBJ2-3, with D possibly matching TRBD1 (5 bases). The CDR3 sequence is 14 residues long. V was cut by 3 bases and J by 7 bases, with 14 bases left in between. From germline, CDR1 is MGHDK and CDR2 SYGVNS. CDR3 sequence: CASSDNTGTYTQYF. CDR3 coding DNA: TGTGCCAGCAGTGACAACACAGGAACGTATACGCAGTATTTT.

The V call is TRBV7-6, the J call TRBJ2-3; D gene ambiguous. V gave up 5 bases and J gave up 0 bases, with 12 bases separating them. Germline CDR1 reads SGHVS; CDR2 reads FNYEAQ. There are 15 residues in the CDR3. The CDR3: CASSQTTSSTDTQYF. CDR3 in DNA: TGTGCCAGCAGCCAAACTACCTCTAGCACAGATACGCAGTATTTT.

The gene calls are TRBV19 and TRBJ1-5; 10 nucleotides match TRBD1. Losses at the gene ends were 7 bases for V and 2 bases for J; bases not matched to a gene: 5. The CDR3 is 15 amino acids. Germline CDR1 and CDR2: LNHDA and SQIVND (reference sequence). CDR3 DNA: TGTGCCAGTATGGGACAGGGGTCGGGCAATCAGCCCCAGCATTTT. Its protein product is CASMGQGSGNQPQHF.

The count of this clone is one. This sequence joins TRBV6-6 and TRBJ2-7; 9 nucleotides agree with TRBD1. The CDR3 runs to 15 residues. Germline-derived CDR1 and CDR2 are MNHNY and SVGAGI (reference sequence). J lost 1 base, V lost 5 bases, and 6 bases had no gene match. The CDR3 nucleotides read TGTGCCAGCAGTCCGCCGGGACAGGGATCCTACGAGCAGTACTTC. Translation: CASSPPGQGSYEQYF.

V usage is TRBV5-6 and J usage is TRBJ1-5; 9 bases map to TRBD1. The V gene's germline CDR1 is SGHDT and CDR2 YYEEEE. V shed 4 bases, J shed 3 bases, and the junction held 11 bases outside the gene matches. This CDR3 has 17 amino acids. As DNA, the CDR3 is TGTGCCAGCAGCCGCCTATGGGACAGGGCTTCCAATCAGCCCCAGCATTTT. It yields the protein CASSRLWDRASNQPQHF.

The gene calls are TRBV19 and TRBJ1-3; TRBD1 is a possible D gene (6 bases). The germline V gene has CDR1 LNHDA and CDR2 SQIVND (reference sequence). Trimming left V 3 bases short and J 0 bases short, with 12 bases between. This CDR3 region has 16 residues. CDR3 DNA sequence: TGTGCCAGTAGTATTCGGGGGGCCGTCTCTGGAAACACCATATATTTT. Translating gives CASSIRGAVSGNTIYF.

V usage is TRBV27 and J usage is TRBJ2-1, with 9 positions matching TRBD1. From germline, CDR1 is MNHEY and CDR2 SMNVEV (reference sequence). The CDR3 spans 15 residues. Trimming cost V 4 bases and J 4 bases; bases outside gene matches: 5. CDR3 amino acids: CASSSDRGVYNEQFF. The DNA for the CDR3 is TGTGCCAGCAGTTCCGACAGGGGGGTATACAATGAGCAGTTCTTC.

The chain carries TRBV7-9 and TRBJ2-1, with 7 positions matching TRBD2. The ends lost 1 base at V and 2 bases at J; junction bases unmatched: 8. The CDR3 loop spans 17 amino acids. Germline loops: CDR1 SEHNR, CDR2 FQNEAQ (reference sequence). CDR3 residues: CASSLGRSGLAYNEQFF. The CDR3 DNA sequence: TGTGCCAGCAGCTTAGGACGCTCAGGACTAGCCTACAATGAGCAGTTCTTC.

Points on this clone: Other DNA sequences in the same sample also yield this CDR3. The V gene is TRBV29-1, the J gene TRBJ2-1; 7 positions agree with TRBD1. V was pared by 2 bases and J by 14 bases, with 15 bases of the junction left unmatched. CDR3 length: 14 residues. Germline V lookup: CDR1 SQVTM, CDR2 ANQGSEA. The CDR3 loop reads CSVESGVQGDRKFF. In nucleotides, the CDR3 is TGCAGCGTTGAATCCGGTGTTCAGGGGGATCGGAAGTTCTTC.

The chain couples TRBV5-1 to TRBJ1-6, with D perhaps TRBD1 (6 bases). V was pared by 4 bases and J by 0 bases, with 14 bases between. Germline CDR1 SGHRS, CDR2 YFSETQ. The CDR3 spans 17 residues. The CDR3 sequence is CASSRGQRSSYNSPLHF. The CDR3 DNA sequence: TGCGCCAGCAGCCGTGGACAGAGAAGCTCCTATAATTCACCCCTCCACTTT.

The gene calls are TRBV6-1 and TRBJ2-3, with 7 bases that match TRBD2. Trimming removed 2 bases from V and 4 bases from J; junction bases left unmatched: 6. Per germline, CDR1 MNHNS and CDR2 SASEGT. This CDR3 contains 15 residues. CDR3 region: CASSESSGGADTQYF. Written as DNA, the CDR3 is TGTGCCAGCAGTGAAAGCTCGGGGGGTGCAGATACGCAGTATTTT.

The rearrangement links TRBV5-4 to TRBJ2-1, with a possible D match to TRBD1 (6 bases). CDR3 length: 15 amino acids. The V gene lost 6 bases and the J gene lost 8 bases, with 21 bases spanning the gap. Germline-derived CDR1 and CDR2 are SGHNT and YYREEE (reference sequence). The CDR3 nucleotides read TGTGCCAGCAAGGGACCCGGACAGCCTCGAGATGAGCAGTTCTTC. Protein sequence: CASKGPGQPRDEQFF.

The chain recombines TRBV19 with TRBJ2-3; the match to TRBD2 covers 8 bases. In germline, CDR1 is LNHDA, CDR2 SQIVND (reference sequence). The CDR3 contains 13 residues. Germline trimming cut 6 bases from V and 2 bases from J; bases unmatched to any gene: 1. Here the CDR3 reads CASRLAATDTQYF. In DNA, the CDR3 is TGTGCCAGTAGACTAGCGGCCACAGATACGCAGTATTTT.

With respect to this clone: The same CDR3 arises from other DNA sequences in this sample as well. The chain combines TRBV2 with TRBJ2-1; 7 nucleotides match TRBD2. The V gene's germline CDR1 is SNHLY and CDR2 FYNNEI. The CDR3 runs 12 residues. V was pared by 8 bases and J by 4 bases, with 2 bases of the junction left unmatched. The CDR3, as DNA: TGTGCCAGCGGGGGGGATTACAATGAGCAGTTCTTC. This gives the protein CASGGDYNEQFF. Using reference TRBV2 and TRBJ2-1 for the parts outside the CDR3, the full variable domain is EPEVTQTPSHQVTQMGQEVILRCVPISNHLYFYWYRQILGQKVEFLVSFYNNEISEKSEIFDDQFSVERPDGSNFTLKIRSTKLEDSAMYFCASGGDYNEQFFGPGTRLTVL.